Each of the 13 T cell receptor beta chains below was sequenced from the same sample in a study of T cell repertoires in cytomegalovirus infection. TCRdb reanalysed the reads using MiXCR and keeps one entry per CDR3 protein. The table shows 200,000 to 250,000 distinct CDR3 sequences, with approximately 22% occurring only once. Sequencing input: CD8+ T cells from PBMCs. These receptors were obtained from a human donor in good health (CMV status not recorded). Some clones in this sample may be carry-over from other donors' samples.

The genes are TRBV7-9 and TRBJ2-1, with 7 bases that match TRBD2. The CDR3 is 15 amino acids. Germline-derived CDR1 and CDR2 are SEHNR and FQNEAQ (reference sequence). After removal of 5 bases from V and 6 bases from J, the junction contained 10 bases not matched to a gene. In DNA form, the CDR3 reads TGTGCCAGCAGCCAATGGGCGGGGGTTCGCAATGAGCAGTTCTTC. Translation: CASSQWAGVRNEQFF.

This clonotype has only a few counts. This rearrangement joins TRBV27 to TRBJ1-3, with a weak D call TRBD1 (5 bases). CDR3 length: 15 amino acids. V was cut by 3 bases and J by 0 bases, with 9 bases left in between. In germline, CDR1 is MNHEY, CDR2 SMNVEV (reference sequence). As DNA, the CDR3 is TGTGCCAGCAGTTTGGGTCAGGGCTCTGGAAACACCATATATTTT. This codes for CASSLGQGSGNTIYF.

This clonotype occurred a few times. This chain joins TRBV6-2 or TRBV6-3 and TRBJ2-2; D is unresolved. CDR1 is MNHEY, CDR2 SVGEGT, per germline. V lost 7 bases and J 7 bases, leaving 13 bases between the germline ends. This CDR3 region has 13 residues. The CDR3 DNA follows: TGTGCCAGCACACCGGTGAGGTTCGGGGAGCTGTTTTTT. Translating it yields CASTPVRFGELFF.

The chain couples TRBV7-9 to TRBJ1-1; 8 nucleotides align to TRBD1. CDR1 and CDR2 (germline): SEHNR, FQNEAQ (reference sequence). The CDR3 has 15 amino acids. V shed 5 bases, J shed 6 bases, and the junction held 11 bases outside the gene matches. CDR3 amino acids: CASSPGGQEVPEAFF. The CDR3 nucleotides are TGTGCCAGCAGCCCAGGGGGACAGGAGGTCCCTGAAGCTTTCTTT.

The rearrangement uses TRBV12-3 or TRBV12-4 and TRBJ2-5, with D maybe TRBD2 (6 bases). V lost 7 bases and J lost 1, with 19 bases in between. The CDR3 is made up of 16 amino acids. The CDR3 bases are TGTGCCAGCACCACCGGCGGGGTTAGGCCCCAAGAGACCCAGTACTTC. This encodes CASTTGGVRPQETQYF.

The table lists this clonotype with many counts. The rearrangement joins TRBV7-8 to TRBJ2-7; tentative D call: TRBD1 (6 bases). Between the trimmed V and J ends, which lost 1 base and 5 bases, there was a span of 12 bases. The germline gives CDR1 SGHVS, CDR2 FQNEAQ. The CDR3 has 14 residues. CDR3 sequence reads: CASSLGAGANEQYF. As DNA, the CDR3 is TGTGCCAGCAGCTTAGGGGCAGGGGCCAACGAGCAGTACTTC. Full variable domain (outside the CDR3, taken from reference TRBV7-8 and TRBJ2-7): GAGVSQSPRYKVAKRGQDVALRCDPISGHVSLFWYQQALGQGPEFLTYFQNEAQLDKSGLPSDRFFAERPEGSVSTLKIQRTQQEDSAVYLCASSLGAGANEQYFGPGTRLTVT.

This clonotype was counted a single time. The genes are TRBV18 and TRBJ1-1; 10 positions agree with TRBD1. The V and J ends lost 3 bases and 6 bases, in that order; junction bases with no gene match: 10. This CDR3 region has 16 residues. Germline V gives CDR1 KGHSH, CDR2 LQKENI. The CDR3 nucleotides read TGTGCCAGCTCACCCTATCGGACAGGGGGGGAGGCTGAAGCTTTCTTT. Protein: CASSPYRTGGEAEAFF. Based on the CDR3 plus reference TRBV18 and TRBJ1-1, the full variable domain is NAGVMQNPRHLVRRRGQEARLRCSPMKGHSHVYWYRQLPEEGLKFMVYLQKENIIDESGMPKERFSAEFPKEGPSILRIQQVVRGDSAAYFCASSPYRTGGEAEAFFGQGTRLTVV.

In its sample, this clonotype was seen a few times. The J gene is TRBJ1-1, the V gene TRBV29-1; D is unclear. Germline V CDR1 and CDR2: SQVTM, ANQGSEA. This CDR3 region has 12 residues. Between the trimmed V and J ends, which lost 3 bases and 7 bases, there was a span of 12 bases. The CDR3 nucleotides are TGCAGCGTTGATCAAGGGTACCGTGAAGCTTTCTTT. It encodes CSVDQGYREAFF.

By share, this clonotype counts as medium-sized. The chain combines TRBV20-1 with TRBJ1-5, with 8 bases lining up with TRBD1. The CDR3 sequence is 15 residues long. V shed 0 bases and J 5 bases; nucleotides not matched to a gene: 6. Germline CDR1 is DFQATT and CDR2 is SNEGSKA (reference sequence). The DNA of the CDR3 is TGCAGTGCTAGAGAGACAGGGGTGGACGATCAGCCCCAGCATTTT. This encodes CSARETGVDDQPQHF.

This clonotype has at least ten counts. This chain joins TRBV29-1 and TRBJ1-2, with a weak D call TRBD1 (5 bases). The germline CDR1 and CDR2 sequences are SQVTM and ANQGSEA. This CDR3 is 12 amino acids long. Trimming left V 7 bases short and J 7 bases short, with 16 bases between. The CDR3 region is CSAGPSEGGYTF. The CDR3 DNA sequence: TGCAGCGCGGGGCCCTCGGAGGGTGGCTACACCTTC.

This clonotype was seen a handful of times. V is TRBV6-2 or TRBV6-3 and J is TRBJ2-2, with D possibly being TRBD2 (5 bases). V lost 8 bases and J lost 4, with 14 bases in between. This CDR3 comprises 14 residues. Germline assignment: CDR1 MNHEY and CDR2 SVGEGT. CDR3 in amino acids: CASGQDSFTGELFF. The CDR3, as DNA: TGTGCCAGCGGGCAGGACTCCTTCACCGGGGAGCTGTTTTTT.

This clonotype has more than one count but fewer than ten. The V and J genes are TRBV7-9 and TRBJ2-7, with 10 positions matching TRBD1. The CDR3 contains 15 residues. Germline V gene lookup returns CDR1 SEHNR and CDR2 FQNEAQ (reference sequence). J lost 1 base, V lost 5 bases, and 5 bases had no gene match. The CDR3 DNA reads as TGTGCCAGCAGCAACCGGGACAGGGGTTCCTACGAGCAGTACTTC. It yields the protein CASSNRDRGSYEQYF.

The sample holds a few counts of this clonotype. V is TRBV4-1 and J is TRBJ1-4; 8 bases map to TRBD1. The germline V gene has CDR1 MGHRA and CDR2 YSYEKL. Trimming cost V 4 bases and J 1 base; bases outside gene matches: 5. The CDR3 sequence is 16 residues long. The chain's CDR3 is CASSPTGVETNEKLFF. CDR3 nucleotide sequence: TGCGCCAGCAGCCCGACAGGGGTTGAAACTAATGAAAAACTGTTTTTT.